The clone carrying this T cell receptor (beta chain) has ten or more counts. The data were taken from a study of regulatory T cells in long-lasting Graves disease. In germline, CDR1 is MDHEN, CDR2 SYDVKM. The CDR3 runs to 17 residues. Trimming stripped 4 bases from V and 2 bases from J, with 15 bases between. The authors built TCR beta libraries using iRepertoire HTBI primers and Arm-PCR of CDR3 regions. TCRdb used MiXCR to reprocess the multiplex PCR reads, holding one entry per CDR3 protein. The data show about 200,000 distinct CDR3 sequences, approximately 19% seen once. The time point was: newly diagnosed GD, antithyroid drugs for less than 3 months. Extracted PBMC RNA gave rise to the TCR library. The same data also went into a second study, on T cells in Graves' hyperthyroidism and ophthalmopathy.

The sequence came from a woman aged 25-40 years with Graves disease. The chain recombines TRBV28 with TRBJ2-6; perhaps TRBD1 as D (6 bases). The source was peripheral blood mononuclear cells (PBMCs), collected at new diagnosis, from a patient treated with antithyroid drugs. CDR3 nucleotides: TGTGCCAGCAGTTCACAGAAAGCAGGGGCTGGGGCCAACGTCCTGACTTTC. This translates into CASSSQKAGAGANVLTF.